Given below is one TCR beta chain in context. One end of the junction varies from germline; a read error may be responsible. The V gene's germline CDR1 is SNHLY and CDR2 FYNNEI. The CDR3 consists of 13 residues. Through a sample-barcoded 5' primer and a J-beta primer mix, a second PCR was run for roughly 7 to 11 cycles. Researchers report that a template-switch adaptor with 12 random nucleotides tagged each cDNA molecule. A single record per CDR3 protein comes from TCRdb applying MiXCR to the 5' RACE reads. The sample lists 750,000 to 1,000,000 distinct CDR3 sequences, almost 30% seen once, with roughly a tenth in the top ten. The sample is drawn from a study of blood T cells in healthy people across ages. Another study also made use of these data, one on T cells of mothers and their children. This second study says: Biologically related mothers and children overlapped slightly more than unrelated pairs, a non-significant difference. There was no detection of any persistent microchimeric T cell clones.

The chain links TRBV2 to TRBJ2-3; TRBD1 is a possible D gene (7 bases). The sample consisted of blood. This clonotype was obtained from a woman in her forties in good health. CDR3 in amino acids: CTSIRGVEDTQYF. The CDR3 DNA reads as TGTACCAGTATCAGGGGGGTTGAAGATACGCAGTATTTT.